The source of this T cell receptor beta chain is a study of human T cells and chemical hapten exposure. About the research overall: Largely, small differences in pooled library volume made per-sample TCR yields vary.

The CDR3 loop spans 14 amino acids. Between the trimmed V and J ends, which lost 2 bases and 3 bases, there was a span of 8 bases. Per the germline V gene, CDR1 is MNHEY and CDR2 is SVGEGT. The study's findings and limits: Sensitizing to DPC left TCRs with a frequency above 1 in 1000 unaltered.

The time point was: healthy volunteer bleed at 2 weeks. Whole blood, unfractionated, served as the material for total RNA extraction. This clonotype occurred many times. Its antigen is currently unknown. The library put unique molecular identifiers onto individual cDNA molecules. Original methodology: A per-sample median of roughly 91,000 TCRs was observed, with a range of roughly 23,224 to 700,000. TCRdb called the RACE reads again in MiXCR, with one record for every CDR3 protein. TCRdb, rather than the study authors, made the V and J calls. The sample has about 93,000 distinct CDR3 sequences, about 8.7% seen once.

The source is a female donor in good health. Some clones in this sample may be carry-over from other donors' samples. Sequencing used whole blood. The chain carries TRBV6-2 or TRBV6-3 and TRBJ1-5; maybe TRBD1 (5 bases). The CDR3 loop reads CASSYRGLNQPQHF. The CDR3 DNA is TGTGCCAGCAGTTACCGGGGCCTCAATCAGCCCCAGCATTTT.